One and the same sample provided the 9 T cell receptor beta chains below, sequenced in a study of early T cells in non-severe SARS-CoV-2 infection. TCRdb reprocessed the 5' RACE reads with MiXCR, giving one entry per CDR3 protein. Of about 67,000 distinct CDR3 sequences listed, 11% were seen once; the top ten hold 3.8%. The sequencing sample was made of whole blood. These TCRs come from an adult who was a healthcare worker with PCR-confirmed SARS-CoV-2 infection or an uninfected control (not recorded which).

J is TRBJ1-3 and V is TRBV9; D is undetermined. From germline, CDR1 is SGDLS and CDR2 YYNGEE. The CDR3 contains 14 residues. V was clipped by 3 bases and J by 4 bases, with 11 bases between them. CDR3 DNA sequence: TGTGCCAGCAGCGAGCGGTCTTACGGAAACACCATATATTTT. Amino acid sequence: CASSERSYGNTIYF.

This clonotype was detected many times. V is TRBV7-9 and J is TRBJ2-1; no clear D gene. Germline assignment: CDR1 SEHNR and CDR2 FQNEAQ (reference sequence). The CDR3 has 13 amino acids. The V gene lost 5 bases and the J gene lost 7 bases, with 12 bases spanning the gap. CDR3 bases: TGTGCCAGCAGCCGTGCCCTAACAAATGAGCAGTTCTTC. It codes for CASSRALTNEQFF. Filled out from reference TRBV7-9 and TRBJ2-1, the complete variable domain reads DTGVSQNPRHKITKRGQNVTFRCDPISEHNRLYWYRQTLGQGPEFLTYFQNEAQLEKSRLLSDRFSAERPKGSFSTLEIQRTEQGDSAMYLCASSRALTNEQFFGPGTRLTVL.

This clonotype was seen repeatedly, ten times or more. This chain connects TRBV7-9 to TRBJ2-7, with TRBD1 matching 9 bases. V was pared by 4 bases and J by 4 bases, with 5 bases of the junction left unmatched. The CDR3 has 14 amino acids. Germline CDR1 and CDR2: SEHNR and FQNEAQ (reference sequence). CDR3 nucleotides: TGTGCCAGCAGCTCCGACAGGGGGTCTTACGAGCAGTACTTC. Its protein product is CASSSDRGSYEQYF.

There are many counts of this clonotype. The chain is built from TRBV7-6 and TRBJ2-1, with 9 bases identical to TRBD1. V lost 5 bases to trimming and J lost 6 bases; unmatched junction nucleotides: 14. CDR1 SGHVS and CDR2 FNYEAQ come from the germline V gene. The CDR3 sequence is 17 residues long. The CDR3 region has the DNA TGTGCCAGCAGCGCATTGGTGGGGACAGGGAGAGGCAATGAGCAGTTCTTC. This sequence encodes CASSALVGTGRGNEQFF.

In this sample, this clonotype turned up many times. CDR3 sequence reads: CASSPPPPLNEQFF. The CDR3 bases are TGTGCCAGCAGCCCCCCCCCGCCACTTAATGAGCAGTTCTTC. The genes are TRBV9 and TRBJ2-1; D remains ambiguous. CDR1 and CDR2 from the germline V gene are SGDLS and YYNGEE. V was trimmed by 4 bases and J by 7 bases, leaving 15 bases between them. The CDR3 extends over 14 amino acids. Supplemented by reference TRBV9 and TRBJ2-1, the full variable domain reads DSGVTQTPKHLITATGQRVTLRCSPRSGDLSVYWYQQSLDQGLQFLIQYYNGEERAKGNILERFSAQQFPDLHSELNLSSLELGDSALYFCASSPPPPLNEQFFGPGTRLTVL.

Details on this clonotype: This may stem from a read error, because a much larger clone lies one nucleotide away. This sequence joins TRBV7-2 and TRBJ2-1; no reliable D call. The V and J ends lost 3 bases and 10 bases respectively, with 22 bases between them. The CDR3 runs to 16 residues. Germline CDR1 reads SGHTA; CDR2 reads FQGNSA. The CDR3: CASSLTGLHSSREQFF. The CDR3 region has the DNA TGTGCCAGCAGCTTGACTGGTTTACACTCTTCCAGAGAGCAGTTCTTC.

At least ten counts were recorded for this clonotype. The chain carries TRBV6-5 and TRBJ1-2, with D maybe TRBD1 (6 bases). With 2 bases removed from V and 2 bases from J, the gap between germline ends came to 12 bases. Germline V lookup: CDR1 MNHEY, CDR2 SVGAGI. The CDR3 sequence is 15 residues long. Here the CDR3 reads CASSYEGQGNYGYTF. The CDR3 DNA follows: TGTGCCAGCAGTTACGAAGGGCAGGGGAACTATGGCTACACCTTC.

The J gene is TRBJ2-2, the V gene TRBV5-5; maybe TRBD2 (6 bases). The CDR3 is made up of 16 amino acids. V lost 0 bases, J lost 6 bases, and 15 bases lay in between. Germline V gives CDR1 SGHKS, CDR2 YYEKEE (reference sequence). CDR3 nucleotides: TGTGCCAGCAGCTTGGGCTTCGGGAGAGGGTCCGGGGAGCTGTTTTTT. This sequence encodes CASSLGFGRGSGELFF.

The chain links TRBV29-1 to TRBJ2-1, with D possibly matching TRBD2 (5 bases). V was cut by 0 bases and J by 7 bases, with 10 bases left in between. CDR1 SQVTM and CDR2 ANQGSEA come from the germline V gene. CDR3 length: 13 residues. The CDR3 DNA sequence: TGCAGCGTTGAAGACGGGGTGGGAAATGAGCAGTTCTTC. It is translated as CSVEDGVGNEQFF.